The rows below give T cell receptor beta chains drawn from one sample of a study of T cells after yellow fever vaccination. TCRdb re-derived calls from the 5' RACE reads in MiXCR, one entry per CDR3 protein. The table has 400,000 or so distinct CDR3 sequences, 6% to 8% seen once. This specimen was PBMCs, taken 5 days after the yellow fever booster vaccination. The receptors stem from a man younger than 40 who received the YFV17D yellow fever vaccine. CDR3s include the opening cysteine and the closing phenylalanine or tryptophan. D genes are given only for firm matches. Not every row has a clone size; where given, it reads once, few, many or a size class.

NA TRBJ2-1 TRBV18 NA TGTGCCAGCTCACCCTCGGGGTACAACTACAATGAGCAGTTCTTC CASSPSGYNYNEQFF
many TRBJ2-2 TRBV4-3 NA TGCGCCAGCAGCCAAGATCTTCTAGGCGCCGGGGAGCTGTTTTTT CASSQDLLGAGELFF
NA TRBJ2-3 TRBV18 NA TGTGCCAGCTCACCGATCAAGACTAGCACAGATACGCAGTATTTT CASSPIKTSTDTQYF
many TRBJ2-7 TRBV12-3/TRBV12-4 NA TGTGCCAGCAGTTTAAGTGTGGGCACGCAGGAGCAGTACTTC CASSLSVGTQEQYF
NA TRBJ2-1 TRBV7-8 NA TGTGCCAGCAGCTTAGTCGGAGGCACCTACAATGAGCAGTTCTTC CASSLVGGTYNEQFF
NA TRBJ2-5 TRBV7-2 NA TGTGCCAGCAGCTTATTCGGCCTAGGACCAGAGACCCAGTACTTC CASSLFGLGPETQYF
few TRBJ2-5 TRBV6-5 NA TGTGCCAGCAGCTTACGTGGGGGAGTTGGGGGCCTGGAGACCCAGTACTTC CASSLRGGVGGLETQYF
few TRBJ2-2 TRBV19 NA TGTGCCAGTAGTAGGGACGGGACCGGGGAGCTGTTTTTT CASSRDGTGELFF
NA TRBJ2-1 TRBV7-9 NA TGTGCCACCACCCTATTATTAGCGCAAACCAATGAGCAGTTCTTC CATTLLLAQTNEQFF
NA TRBJ2-1 TRBV20-1 NA TGCAGTGCTAGACAGGGGGGCCGCAATGAGCAGTTCTTC CSARQGGRNEQFF
many TRBJ2-1 TRBV20-1 TRBD2 TGCAGTGCTAGAGATTGGAGCGGGAGTAGGAGTGAGCAGTTCTTC CSARDWSGSRSEQFF
many TRBJ2-3 TRBV20-1 NA TGCAGTGCCAAAACCGGAGGGCTCACAGATACGCAGTATTTT CSAKTGGLTDTQYF
few TRBJ2-7 TRBV5-4 NA TGTGCCAGCAGCAGGGGGGGGACTTCAACCTACGAGCAGTACTTC CASSRGGTSTYEQYF
NA TRBJ2-7 TRBV21-1 NA TGTGCCAGCAGCAAAGTCAGACTAGCGGGAGTAGTTCAGACCTACGAGCAGTACTTC CASSKVRLAGVVQTYEQYF
few TRBJ1-1 TRBV20-1 NA TGCAGTGCTAGGATAGGGGGTGGGGACACTGAAGCTTTCTTT CSARIGGGDTEAFF
many TRBJ2-7 TRBV7-9 NA TGTGCCATCTCGGACACGAGCTCCTACGAGCAGTACTTC CAISDTSSYEQYF
NA TRBJ2-7 TRBV21-1 NA TGTGCCAGCTATCGGACTAGCGGGAGCTCCTACGAGCAGTACTTC CASYRTSGSSYEQYF
NA TRBJ2-5 TRBV2 TRBD1 TGTGCCAGCAGCCTCTTCCGAGGGACAGCAAAAGAGACCCAGTACTTC CASSLFRGTAKETQYF
few TRBJ2-7 TRBV6-9 TRBD2 TGTGCCAGCAGTTATTCTCGGACCGGACCGGGACTAGCATGTAAGCAGTACTTC CASSYSRTGPGLACKQYF
few TRBJ2-7 TRBV7-9 TRBD2 TGTGCCAGCAGCTTGAGGCGGGAGGGCCCCTACGAGCAGTACTTC CASSLRREGPYEQYF
few TRBJ1-3 TRBV7-2 NA TGTGCCAGCAGCTTAGTTTTTGGAAACACCATATATTTT CASSLVFGNTIYF
many TRBJ1-5 TRBV10-3 NA TGTGCCATCAGTGCCGACACTAGCAATCAGCCCCAGCATTTT CAISADTSNQPQHF
many TRBJ2-1 TRBV5-6 TRBD2 TGTGCCAGCAGCTTGTTACTAGCGGGGGGCAATGAGCAGTTCTTC CASSLLLAGGNEQFF
few TRBJ1-5 TRBV20-1 NA TGCAGTGCTAGACCCAGGGTTCTCAATCAGCCCCAGCATTTT CSARPRVLNQPQHF
few TRBJ2-3 TRBV29-1 TRBD1 TGCAGCGCCGACCGGGACAGGGGTGCAGATACGCAGTATTTT CSADRDRGADTQYF
few TRBJ2-1 TRBV18 NA TGTGCCAGCTCACGTGACGCCCTGAGGCTCGCCGCCACCAAGAATGAGCAGTTCTTC CASSRDALRLAATKNEQFF
NA TRBJ1-1 TRBV6-5 NA TGTGCCAGCAGTTACCAGGGTTGGAACACTGAAGCTTTCTTT CASSYQGWNTEAFF
NA TRBJ2-7 TRBV7-2 TRBD2 TGTGCCAGCAGCGCGGGGGACTACTCCTCCTACGAGCAGTACTTC CASSAGDYSSYEQYF
NA TRBJ2-1 TRBV7-2 NA TGTGCCAGCAGCCCTCAGGCGGGCTATGAGCAGTTCTTC CASSPQAGYEQFF
many TRBJ2-7 TRBV5-4 NA TGTGCCAGCAGCTTTTTCTCGGCGCCTGAGCAGTACTTC CASSFFSAPEQYF
few TRBJ2-2 TRBV12-3/TRBV12-4 NA TGTGCCAGCAGTTTAAATAGCGGGAACACCGGGGAGCTGTTTTTT CASSLNSGNTGELFF
few TRBJ1-1 TRBV20-1 NA TGCAGTGCTAGAGATCGAGGGGAAGCTTTCTTT CSARDRGEAFF
few TRBJ2-7 TRBV7-9 NA TGTGCCAGCAGCTTAGCGCACCCGGGACACGGTCGCCACGAGCAGTACTTC CASSLAHPGHGRHEQYF
many TRBJ1-5 TRBV30 NA TGTGCCTGGGCGAGGGTGAATCAGCCCCAGCATTTT CAWARVNQPQHF
many TRBJ2-5 TRBV12-3/TRBV12-4 TRBD1 TGTGCCAGCACCGCGGGACAGGGGGCACGAGAGACCCAGTACTTC CASTAGQGARETQYF